Presented here are 30 T cell receptor beta chains from one specimen sequenced in a study of graft-versus-host responses after intestinal transplantation. Their recognized antigens are unknown. Repertoires were generated with immunoSEQ multiplex PCR, while TCRdb's copy carries only in-frame clones and drops some. The table lists about 150,000 clones, about nine tenths of them singletons. The material sequenced was unstimulated CD4+ T cells sorted from spleen or lymph node cells, taken before intestinal transplant. These receptors originate from a human donor who received an intestinal transplant.

This chain's CDR3 is CASSLGQLSNYGYTF. The DNA for the CDR3 is TGTGCCAGCAGCTTAGGACAGCTATCTAACTATGGCTACACCTTC. The chain joins TRBV7-2 to TRBJ1-2; a possible D gene is TRBD1 (5 bases). Germline CDR1 reads SGHTA; CDR2 reads FQGNSA. This CDR3 comprises 15 residues. V lost 1 base, J lost 0 bases, and 9 bases lay in between.

V gene TRBV11-2 combines with J gene TRBJ2-6; D is ambiguous. CDR1 is SGHAT, CDR2 FQNNGV, per germline. V gave up 5 bases and J gave up 4 bases, with 12 bases separating them. The CDR3 extends over 15 amino acids. CDR3 DNA sequence: TGTGCCAGCAGCACCGGGCGTGCGGGGGCCAACGTCCTGACTTTC. It codes for CASSTGRAGANVLTF.

This clone has just one count. The chain's CDR3 is CASSPLGRVGEKLFF. The DNA of the CDR3 is TGTGCCAGCAGTCCTCTGGGGAGGGTTGGAGAAAAACTGTTTTTT. V is TRBV27 and J is TRBJ1-4; D gene unclear. The germline V gene has CDR1 MNHEY and CDR2 SMNVEV (reference sequence). The ends were cut back, 5 bases at V and 8 bases at J, with 18 bases in the middle. This CDR3 comprises 15 residues.

V is TRBV2 and J is TRBJ2-3; 7 nucleotides match TRBD1. Germline lookup yields CDR1 SNHLY and CDR2 FYNNEI. The junction had 9 bases not matched to a gene; V was cut back by 3 bases and J by 6 bases. The CDR3 spans 15 residues. CDR3 nucleotide sequence: TGTGCCAGCAGTGATAGGGGGCGAATGGTGGATACGCAGTATTTT. Amino acids: CASSDRGRMVDTQYF.

The V call is TRBV19, the J call TRBJ2-7; 10 positions match TRBD2. CDR3 length: 15 residues. V lost 1 base and J lost 3; bases outside the gene matches: 3. Germline loops: CDR1 LNHDA, CDR2 SQIVND (reference sequence). The CDR3 here is CASSIVAGGLYEQYF. DNA of the CDR3: TGTGCCAGTAGTATAGTAGCGGGAGGCCTCTACGAGCAGTACTTC.

The chain recombines TRBV7-2 with TRBJ2-1; 8 bases match TRBD2. With 1 base clipped from V and 3 bases from J, the junction kept 8 bases outside the gene matches. The CDR3 has 17 amino acids. The germline CDR1 and CDR2 sequences are SGHTA and FQGNSA. The CDR3 sequence: CASSLVSVGGVYNEQFF. The CDR3 nucleotides read TGTGCCAGCAGCTTAGTATCGGTCGGGGGGGTCTACAATGAGCAGTTCTTC.

The chain recombines TRBV5-4 with TRBJ2-2, with a weak D call TRBD1 (6 bases). With 4 bases removed from V and 7 bases from J, the gap between germline ends came to 17 bases. The germline gives CDR1 SGHNT, CDR2 YYREEE (reference sequence). CDR3 size: 15 residues. The chain's CDR3 is CASSLQTGTGGELFF. CDR3 DNA: TGTGCCAGCAGCCTGCAAACAGGGACCGGCGGGGAGCTGTTTTTT.

The rearrangement links TRBV4-2 to TRBJ1-4; the match to TRBD1 covers 7 bases. V dropped 4 bases and J dropped 8; count of bases not matched to a gene: 7. The V gene's germline CDR1 is LGHNA and CDR2 YNFKEQ. This CDR3 spans 14 amino acids. The CDR3 loop reads CASSPDRADEKLFF. The CDR3 DNA reads as TGTGCCAGCAGCCCAGACAGGGCAGACGAAAAACTGTTTTTT.

The chain couples TRBV5-1 to TRBJ2-1; TRBD2 aligns across 7 bases. This CDR3 spans 15 amino acids. CDR1 SGHRS and CDR2 YFSETQ come from the germline V gene. V lost 0 bases to trimming and J lost 8 bases; unmatched junction nucleotides: 8. CDR3 DNA sequence: TGCGCCAGCAGCTTGGCGGGAGGCCCTCCAGATGAGCAGTTCTTC. Its translation: CASSLAGGPPDEQFF.

V gene TRBV5-8 combines with J gene TRBJ2-3; D may be TRBD1 or TRBD2 (5 bases each). V was pared by 3 bases and J by 2 bases, with 10 bases between. The CDR3 runs to 14 residues. The germline V gene has CDR1 SGHTS and CDR2 YDEGEE. CDR3 sequence reads: CASSWGKVTDTQYF. CDR3 nucleotides: TGTGCCAGCAGCTGGGGGAAGGTCACAGATACGCAGTATTTT.

The chain carries TRBV5-4 and TRBJ2-4; 13 bases map to TRBD2. Germline V gene data show CDR1 as SGHNT and CDR2 as YYREEE (reference sequence). The CDR3 spans 18 residues. The J segment lost 0 bases and the V segment lost 5 bases, leaving 8 bases of the junction unmatched. CDR3 bases: TGTGCCAGCAGTCCAAGGACTAGCGGGGGCCTAGCCAAAAACATTCAGTACTTC. Translated, it gives CASSPRTSGGLAKNIQYF.

Of note for this clone: Relative to the germline gene, one junction end is altered; a read error may explain this. The V gene is TRBV6-1, the J gene TRBJ2-2, with TRBD2 matching 8 bases. CDR1 is MNHNS, CDR2 SASEGT, per germline. This CDR3 contains 16 residues. The CDR3, as DNA: TGTGCCAGCAGTGAAGTCGGGGGACTAGGGCCCGGGGAGCCGTTTTTT. It translates to CASSEVGGLGPGEPFF.

This chain links TRBV7-8 with TRBJ2-3, with 12 positions matching TRBD2. This CDR3 comprises 19 residues. After removal of 2 bases from V and 3 bases from J, the junction contained 12 bases not matched to a gene. Germline-derived CDR1 and CDR2 are SGHVS and FQNEAQ. CDR3 nucleotide sequence: TGTGCCAGCAGCTTAAAATCTGCTAGCGGGAGGGCTCTGACAGATACGCAGTATTTT. It encodes CASSLKSASGRALTDTQYF.

This clone was counted a few times. This chain connects TRBV28 to TRBJ1-4; possibly TRBD1 for D (6 bases). The V end lost 7 bases, the J end lost 13 bases, and 19 bases lay between the germline ends. Germline V lookup: CDR1 MDHEN, CDR2 SYDVKM. This CDR3 region has 13 residues. Written as DNA, the CDR3 is TGTGCCAGCACCTCATCTGACAGGACCATACTGTTTTTT. It yields the protein CASTSSDRTILFF.

The rearrangement links TRBV30 to TRBJ1-3, with TRBD1 matching over 9 bases. The CDR3 totals 14 residues. Germline CDR1 is GTSNPN and CDR2 is SVGIG (reference sequence). The junction had 3 bases not matched to a gene; V was cut back by 2 bases and J by 4 bases. The CDR3 DNA sequence: TGTGCCTGGAGTCCTGGACAGGGGGGAAACACCATATATTTT. This translates into CAWSPGQGGNTIYF. Full variable domain (outside the CDR3, taken from reference TRBV30 and TRBJ1-3): SQTIHQWPATLVQPVGSPLSLECTVEGTSNPNLYWYRQAAGRGLQLLFYSVGIGQISSEVPQNLSASRPQDRQFILSSKKLLLSDSGFYLCAWSPGQGGNTIYFGEGSWLTVV.

This rearrangement joins TRBV5-1 to TRBJ1-1; D is unclear. Germline CDR1 SGHRS, CDR2 YFSETQ. The CDR3 runs 14 residues. Between the trimmed V and J ends, which lost 0 bases and 0 bases, there was a span of 6 bases. The CDR3 coding sequence is TGCGCCAGCAGCTTGGTGACGGTGAACACTGAAGCTTTCTTT. Protein sequence: CASSLVTVNTEAFF.

V usage is TRBV6-5 and J usage is TRBJ1-2; D is unresolved. Germline V gene data show CDR1 as MNHEY and CDR2 as SVGAGI. The V and J ends lost 2 bases and 0 bases respectively, with 4 bases between them. The length of the CDR3 is 13 residues. CDR3 sequence (DNA): TGTGCCAGCAGTTACGACCCTAACTATGGCTACACCTTC. This sequence encodes CASSYDPNYGYTF.

This chain connects TRBV19 to TRBJ2-2; D might be TRBD1 or TRBD2, each matching 5 bases. Trimming took 8 bases from V and 0 from J, leaving 10 bases between them. The CDR3 length is 14 residues. Germline CDR1 is LNHDA and CDR2 is SQIVND (reference sequence). The CDR3 is CASQGRTNTGELFF. The CDR3 DNA reads as TGTGCCAGTCAGGGACGGACGAACACCGGGGAGCTGTTTTTT.

The chain combines TRBV7-2 with TRBJ2-7; D not resolved. V lost 2 bases to trimming and J lost 3 bases, with 8 bases between them. This CDR3 is built from 13 residues. Germline loops: CDR1 SGHTA, CDR2 FQGNSA. The CDR3 is CASSLSGNYEQYF. CDR3 nucleotide sequence: TGTGCCAGCAGCTTAAGTGGTAACTACGAGCAGTACTTC.

This rearrangement joins TRBV15 to TRBJ1-3; D is undetermined. Trimming shortened V by 1 base and J by 2 bases, and 6 bases separated the two germline ends. The CDR3 is 14 amino acids. Germline V gives CDR1 LNHNV, CDR2 YYDKDF (reference sequence). The CDR3 is CATSRVDTGNTIYF. The CDR3 nucleotides are TGTGCCACCAGCAGAGTAGACACTGGAAACACCATATATTTT.

The rearrangement joins TRBV28 to TRBJ1-2, with TRBD1 as a possible D gene (6 bases). This CDR3 has 15 residues. V was shortened by 8 bases and J by 4 bases, with 20 bases between the two germline ends. Per germline, CDR1 MDHEN and CDR2 SYDVKM. The CDR3 DNA reads as TGTGCCAGCGGAATAATCCAAGGGGGGACCTATGGCTACACCTTC. Protein product: CASGIIQGGTYGYTF.

V and J are TRBV11-3 and TRBJ2-2; 9 bases map to TRBD1. The germline gives CDR1 SGHNT, CDR2 YENEEA. V lost 4 bases, J lost 4 bases, and 16 bases stayed unmatched. The CDR3 is made up of 19 amino acids. CDR3 in amino acids: CASSWTGTGPLVSTGELFF. The CDR3 DNA reads TGTGCCAGCAGCTGGACCGGGACAGGGCCCCTTGTCAGCACCGGGGAGCTGTTTTTT.

CDR3 residues: CASSHRDREIANYGYTF. DNA of the CDR3: TGTGCCAGCAGTCACCGGGACAGGGAGATAGCTAACTATGGCTACACCTTC. This chain links TRBV28 with TRBJ1-2; 9 bases align to TRBD1. The CDR3 spans 17 residues. The germline V gene encodes CDR1 MDHEN and CDR2 SYDVKM. The junction had 10 bases not matched to a gene; V was cut back by 5 bases and J by 0 bases.

In this sample, this clone turned up once. J is TRBJ2-1 and V is TRBV9; a weak D match, TRBD2 (6 bases). The CDR3 has 15 residues. Germline lookup yields CDR1 SGDLS and CDR2 YYNGEE. The V and J ends lost 4 bases and 2 bases respectively, with 13 bases between them. The CDR3 nucleotides read TGTGCCAGCAGCCCAAAAGCGGGTGCCTACAATGAGCAGTTCTTC. Protein product: CASSPKAGAYNEQFF.

CDR3 nucleotides: TGTGCCTGGGCCCGGGACAGTAATGAGCAGTTCTTC. The encoded protein is CAWARDSNEQFF. V gene TRBV30 combines with J gene TRBJ2-1; 7 nucleotides match TRBD1. From germline, CDR1 is GTSNPN and CDR2 SVGIG (reference sequence). The CDR3 is 12 amino acids. Losses at the gene ends were 5 bases for V and 7 bases for J; bases not matched to a gene: 5.

The rearrangement links TRBV7-3 to TRBJ2-5, with D perhaps matching TRBD1 (6 bases). This CDR3 has 14 amino acids. CDR1 is SGHTA and CDR2 is FQGTGA in the germline V gene. Trimming removed 5 bases from V and 2 bases from J, with 12 bases in between. The chain's CDR3 is CASSPTGSQETQYF. CDR3 nucleotide sequence: TGTGCCAGCAGCCCTACAGGGAGTCAAGAGACCCAGTACTTC. Full variable domain (rest looked up from reference TRBV7-3 and TRBJ2-5): GAGVSQTPSNKVTEKGKYVELRCDPISGHTALYWYRQSLGQGPEFLIYFQGTGAADDSGLPNDRFFAVRPEGSVSTLKIQRTERGDSAVYLCASSPTGSQETQYFGPGTRLLVL.

This chain connects TRBV27 to TRBJ2-7; tentatively, D is TRBD1 (6 bases). Germline CDR1 is MNHEY and CDR2 is SMNVEV (reference sequence). The CDR3 is 14 amino acids. V shed 5 bases and J shed 0 bases, with 11 bases lying between them. CDR3: CASSPRTVSYEQYF. As DNA, the CDR3 is TGTGCCAGCAGTCCCCGGACAGTCTCCTACGAGCAGTACTTC.

The V gene is TRBV5-4, the J gene TRBJ2-7; 7 nucleotides agree with TRBD1. Trimming cost V 1 base and J 5 bases; bases outside gene matches: 3. The CDR3 length is 13 residues. The V gene's germline CDR1 is SGHNT and CDR2 YYREEE (reference sequence). CDR3 DNA sequence: TGTGCCAGCAGCTTGACAGGGGTTGACGAGCAGTACTTC. It specifies CASSLTGVDEQYF.

V is TRBV7-3 and J is TRBJ2-1; 7 bases align to TRBD2. V shed 4 bases and J 7 bases; nucleotides not matched to a gene: 19. This CDR3 region has 18 residues. CDR1 SGHTA and CDR2 FQGTGA come from the germline V gene. Written as DNA, the CDR3 is TGTGCCAGCAGCTCGATCCCCTCTAGCGGCCTAATGGGGAATGAGCAGTTCTTC. Protein: CASSSIPSSGLMGNEQFF.

This clone was seen a few times. CDR3 coding DNA: TGTGCCAGCAGTGAGGGGGGTGGCTACACCTTC. Its protein is CASSEGGGYTF. The chain joins TRBV25-1 to TRBJ1-2; maybe TRBD1 (5 bases). Germline assignment: CDR1 MGHDK and CDR2 SYGVNS. The CDR3 is 11 amino acids. The V end lost 3 bases, the J end lost 7 bases, and 6 bases lay between the germline ends.